A single sample is the source of the 20 T cell receptor beta chains below, sequenced in a study of cytomegalovirus exposure and HLA in healthy donors. Assay: immunoSEQ multiplex PCR; the TCRdb copy retains only in-frame clones and omits some. The table has 100,000 or so clones, roughly 87% seen once. The material sequenced was PBMCs. Source of these receptors: a man aged 18-30 years in good health and CMV-seropositive.

Turning to this clone: Germline and junction disagree at one end, which may indicate a read error. The chain carries TRBV2 and TRBJ2-7; the D gene is possibly TRBD2 (6 bases). The germline gives CDR1 SNHLY, CDR2 FYNNEI. CDR3 length: 14 residues. CDR3 protein: CASSALGRDRGCTF. In DNA form, the CDR3 reads TGTGCCAGCAGTGCGTTGGGGCGGGACCGAGGCTGTACCTTC.

This clone was recorded once. The CDR3 protein is CASSPLDTEAFF. CDR3 sequence (DNA): TGTGCCAGCTCACCTCTAGACACTGAAGCTTTCTTT. This sequence joins TRBV18 and TRBJ1-1; D is uncertain. The ends were cut back, 3 bases at V and 3 bases at J, with 5 bases in the middle. Germline V gene sequence: CDR1 KGHSH, CDR2 LQKENI. The CDR3 spans 12 residues.

The gene calls are TRBV4-1 and TRBJ2-3; TRBD2 matches at 8 bases. The CDR3 runs to 15 residues. Unmatched junction bases numbered 5, after V lost 6 bases and J lost 0 bases. CDR1 and CDR2 (germline): MGHRA, YSYEKL. This CDR3 reads CASRLSGGSTDTQYF. The DNA of the CDR3 is TGCGCCAGCAGACTCAGCGGGGGAAGCACAGATACGCAGTATTTT.

This clone was found once. Here the CDR3 DNA reads TGTGCCAGCGGTCTCACAGGGCGGACCTCCGAGCAGTACTTC. As protein: CASGLTGRTSEQYF. The rearrangement links TRBV6-5 to TRBJ2-7; D possibly corresponds to TRBD1 (6 bases). There are 14 residues in the CDR3. CDR1 and CDR2 (germline): MNHEY, SVGAGI. Trimming took off 8 bases at V and 6 bases at J, with 20 bases between the two ends.

The genes are TRBV29-1 and TRBJ2-3, with a weak D call TRBD2 (6 bases). Germline CDR1 and CDR2: SQVTM and ANQGSEA. V was cut by 3 bases and J by 4 bases, with 11 bases left in between. The CDR3 totals 13 residues. The DNA for the CDR3 is TGCAGCGTTGAGGGTTGGGGGGCAGATACGCAGTATTTT. Translation: CSVEGWGADTQYF.

V and J are TRBV7-2 and TRBJ2-3, with 7 bases aligning to TRBD2. V was clipped by 3 bases and J by 4 bases; unmatched bases: 10. Germline CDR1 and CDR2: SGHTA and FQGNSA. CDR3 size: 16 residues. CDR3 region: CASSFVAGDGADTQYF. The CDR3 DNA reads as TGTGCCAGCAGCTTTGTGGCGGGAGATGGGGCAGATACGCAGTATTTT.

The J gene is TRBJ2-1, the V gene TRBV6-1, with 7 bases lining up with TRBD2. Germline CDR1 is MNHNS and CDR2 is SASEGT. With V trimmed by 0 bases and J by 3 bases, 23 bases remained unmatched. The CDR3 totals 22 residues. The CDR3 DNA follows: TGTGCCAGCAGTGAAGCCAGAAGCTTAGGAGGGCAGGGACTATCTATCTACAATGAGCAGTTCTTC. Amino acid sequence: CASSEARSLGGQGLSIYNEQFF.

In this sample, this clone turned up once. The rearrangement links TRBV19 to TRBJ2-7; possibly TRBD1 for D (6 bases). CDR1 LNHDA and CDR2 SQIVND come from the germline V gene (reference sequence). The V and J ends lost 4 bases and 3 bases respectively, with 16 bases between them. The CDR3 contains 15 residues. CDR3 amino acids: CASSTEWTDRYEQYF. The CDR3 region has the DNA TGTGCCAGTAGTACCGAATGGACAGACCGCTACGAGCAGTACTTC.

Turning to this clone: Relative to the germline gene, one junction end is altered; a read error may explain this. This rearrangement joins TRBV4-3 to TRBJ2-7; D is perhaps TRBD1 (5 bases). The CDR3 loop spans 18 amino acids. Germline values: CDR1 LGHNA, CDR2 YSLEER. CDR3 residues: CASSEDTRRVGALGEQYF. For the CDR3, the DNA is TGCGCCAGCAGCGAAGATACACGTAGAGTTGGGGCCCTTGGGGAGCAGTACTTC.

This chain links TRBV6-5 with TRBJ1-2, with a possible D match to TRBD1 (5 bases). From germline, CDR1 is MNHEY and CDR2 SVGAGI. V dropped 6 bases and J dropped 8 bases, with 19 bases sitting between them. This CDR3 is 14 amino acids long. The CDR3 reads CASRAARDSYGYTF. CDR3 DNA sequence: TGTGCCAGCAGGGCGGCCAGGGATTCTTACGGCTACACCTTC.

The chain carries TRBV5-6 and TRBJ1-2, with 7 nucleotides matching TRBD1. The CDR3 loop spans 15 amino acids. Germline V gives CDR1 SGHDT, CDR2 YYEEEE. The V segment lost 1 base and the J segment 0 bases; nucleotides outside the gene matches: 3. CDR3 DNA: TGTGCCAGCAGCTTGTTGCAGGGGGCTAACTATGGCTACACCTTC. Its translation is CASSLLQGANYGYTF.

The chain combines TRBV27 with TRBJ2-7, with D possibly being TRBD2 (5 bases). The CDR3 covers 15 residues. The germline gives CDR1 MNHEY, CDR2 SMNVEV (reference sequence). The V end was cut by 2 bases, the J end by 4 bases, with 15 bases between. The CDR3 nucleotides read TGTGCCAGCAGTTTAAGCAGAGGGCCATATTACGAGCAGTACTTC. Residues: CASSLSRGPYYEQYF.

The chain combines TRBV5-6 with TRBJ2-2, with TRBD2 as a possible D gene (5 bases). CDR1 is SGHDT, CDR2 YYEEEE, per germline. Trimming took 2 bases from V and 7 from J, leaving 12 bases between them. CDR3 length: 14 amino acids. The CDR3 nucleotides read TGTGCCAGCAGCTTACGCGGGTCTTTCGGGGAGCTGTTTTTT. Protein sequence: CASSLRGSFGELFF.

The chain combines TRBV9 with TRBJ2-1; TRBD1 aligns across 11 bases. This CDR3 comprises 16 residues. The germline V gene encodes CDR1 SGDLS and CDR2 YYNGEE. V was pared by 0 bases and J by 6 bases, with 5 bases of the junction left unmatched. In DNA form, the CDR3 reads TGTGCCAGCAGCGTAGCAGGGACAGGGGGTTTCAATGAGCAGTTCTTC. Residues: CASSVAGTGGFNEQFF.

The rearrangement uses TRBV11-3 and TRBJ2-7; 11 bases align to TRBD2. The germline CDR1 and CDR2 sequences are SGHNT and YENEEA. This CDR3 is built from 18 residues. With 5 bases clipped from V and 3 bases from J, the junction kept 15 bases outside the gene matches. The CDR3 reads CASSRHPGLAETGYEQYF. The CDR3 DNA reads as TGTGCCAGCAGCCGACACCCGGGACTAGCGGAGACAGGCTACGAGCAGTACTTC. The full variable domain, rest sourced from reference TRBV11-3 and TRBJ2-7, is EAGVVQSPRYKIIEKKQPVAFWCNPISGHNTLYWYLQNLGQGPELLIRYENEEAVDDSQLPKDRFSAERLKGVDSTLKIQPAELGDSAVYLCASSRHPGLAETGYEQYFGPGTRLTVT.

This sequence joins TRBV4-3 and TRBJ2-1; 10 bases are a match to TRBD1. Losses at the gene ends were 4 bases for V and 5 bases for J; bases not matched to a gene: 14. CDR1 and CDR2 (germline): LGHNA, YSLEER. The CDR3 consists of 18 residues. CDR3: CASSPDRGDHLGHNEQFF. Here the CDR3 DNA reads TGCGCCAGCAGCCCGGACAGGGGGGACCACCTGGGACACAATGAGCAGTTCTTC.

CDR3 DNA sequence: TGTGCCAGCAGCTTGGGGGGGGCCGCCACCGGGGAGCTGTTTTTT. It specifies CASSLGGAATGELFF. The rearrangement uses TRBV13 and TRBJ2-2, with D perhaps matching TRBD2 (7 bases). The length of the CDR3 is 15 residues. Germline V gives CDR1 PRHDT, CDR2 FYEKMQ (reference sequence). V was pared by 3 bases and J by 4 bases, with 12 bases between.

This rearrangement joins TRBV18 to TRBJ2-7; the match to TRBD2 covers 7 bases. CDR1 KGHSH and CDR2 LQKENI come from the germline V gene. V lost 5 bases and J lost 6; bases outside the gene matches: 4. CDR3 length: 12 residues. In DNA form, the CDR3 reads TGTGCCAGCTCAGGGGAGGGCCGCGAGCAGTACTTC. As protein: CASSGEGREQYF.

This rearrangement joins TRBV2 to TRBJ2-5; 12 bases map to TRBD2. Germline loops: CDR1 SNHLY, CDR2 FYNNEI. Trimming removed 8 bases from V and 3 bases from J; junction bases left unmatched: 7. The CDR3 length is 15 residues. CDR3 residues: CASGLGLAGKETQYF. CDR3 sequence (DNA): TGTGCCAGCGGCCTCGGACTAGCGGGAAAAGAGACCCAGTACTTC.

DNA of the CDR3: TGTGCCAGCAGCGTAGACTATAGCTCCTACAATGAGCAGTTCTTC. Translating it yields CASSVDYSSYNEQFF. This rearrangement joins TRBV9 to TRBJ2-1; D unresolved. The germline CDR1 and CDR2 sequences are SGDLS and YYNGEE. The CDR3 contains 15 residues. Between the trimmed V and J ends, which lost 0 bases and 0 bases, there was a span of 7 bases.